These 22 T cell receptor beta chains were sequenced from one sample in a study of neurological immune-mediated disorders. TCRdb re-derived calls from the 5' RACE reads in MiXCR, one entry per CDR3 protein. The data contain 87,000 or so distinct CDR3 sequences, under 4.5% of them seen just once; the ten biggest clones take up around 3.2%. Source material: PBMCs. The receptors come from a woman in her 50s with multiple sclerosis.

The V gene is TRBV6-5, the J gene TRBJ1-2, with 8 bases lining up with TRBD1. CDR1 is MNHEY and CDR2 is SVGAGI in the germline V gene. The length of the CDR3 is 16 residues. J gave up 6 bases and V 0 bases, and 9 bases lay outside the gene matches. Here the CDR3 DNA reads TGTGCCAGCAGTTACTCGGCAGGGGGCGAGATCGATGGCTACACCTTC. This sequence encodes CASSYSAGGEIDGYTF.

This clonotype was recorded many times. The genes are TRBV4-2 and TRBJ2-1; the match to TRBD2 covers 8 bases. This CDR3 is built from 15 residues. CDR1 is LGHNA and CDR2 is YNFKEQ in the germline V gene. V lost 5 bases and J lost 8; bases outside the gene matches: 11. This chain's CDR3 is CASSSRAAGGDEQFF. In DNA form, the CDR3 reads TGTGCCAGCAGCTCTCGAGCGGCGGGGGGAGATGAGCAGTTCTTC.

This clonotype appeared a few times. The chain has TRBV5-1 and TRBJ1-1; 7 bases map to TRBD1. J gave up 5 bases and V 1 base, and 11 bases lay outside the gene matches. The CDR3 runs to 16 residues. The germline V gene has CDR1 SGHRS and CDR2 YFSETQ. CDR3 DNA: TGCGCCAGCAGCTTGTGGCAGGGGGAGATGAGGACTGAAGCTTTCTTT. It translates to CASSLWQGEMRTEAFF.

This clonotype was counted ten times or more. The junction shows a germline mismatch at one end, possibly a read error. V is TRBV7-7 and J is TRBJ2-5; no reliable D call. This CDR3 has 15 amino acids. Per germline, CDR1 SSHAT and CDR2 FNYEAQ (reference sequence). For the CDR3, the DNA is TGTGCTAGCAGCTCTGGCCGGACCCTTCAAGAGACCCAGTACTTC. The encoded protein is CASSSGRTLQETQYF.

Notes on this clonotype: This likely comes from a read error, as the CDR3 has no conserved phenylalanine or tryptophan at its end. The rearrangement joins TRBV5-5 to TRBJ1-2; D gene unclear. The CDR3 spans 12 residues. Germline V gene data show CDR1 as SGHKS and CDR2 as YYEKEE (reference sequence). V was shortened by 4 bases and J by 2 bases, with 6 bases between the two germline ends. Written as DNA, the CDR3 is TGTGCCAGCAGCCCCGGAAACTATGGCTACACCACC. Amino acid sequence: CASSPGNYGYTT.

This clonotype was observed many times. V is TRBV4-1 and J is TRBJ1-5, with 7 nucleotides matching TRBD1. This CDR3 has 16 amino acids. Germline V lookup: CDR1 MGHRA, CDR2 YSYEKL. The J segment lost 4 bases and the V segment lost 1 base, leaving 7 bases of the junction unmatched. CDR3 DNA: TGCGCCAGCAGCCAAGCCCAGGACAGGATTAATCAGCCCCAGCATTTT. Translating it yields CASSQAQDRINQPQHF.

This clonotype was seen only a few times. V gene TRBV7-2 combines with J gene TRBJ2-7, with no clear D. Germline CDR1 reads SGHTA; CDR2 reads FQGNSA. The CDR3 loop spans 15 amino acids. Trimming took off 1 base at V and 2 bases at J, with 12 bases between the two ends. Here the CDR3 DNA reads TGTGCCAGCAGCTTAGGTGGCGCGGTTACCTACGAGCAGTACTTC. As protein: CASSLGGAVTYEQYF. Based on the CDR3 plus reference TRBV7-2 and TRBJ2-7, the full variable domain is GAGVSQSPSNKVTEKGKDVELRCDPISGHTALYWYRQSLGQGLEFLIYFQGNSAPDKSGLPSDRFSAERTGGSVSTLTIQRTQQEDSAVYLCASSLGGAVTYEQYFGPGTRLTVT.

This clonotype occurred many times. The J gene is TRBJ1-1, the V gene TRBV12-3 or TRBV12-4; possibly TRBD1 for D (5 bases). The germline V and J ends were trimmed by 3 bases and 4 bases, with 12 bases remaining between them. The CDR3 length is 14 residues. CDR3 region: CASSLERQGTEAFF. In nucleotides, the CDR3 is TGTGCCAGCAGTTTGGAGCGGCAGGGCACTGAAGCTTTCTTT.

This clonotype was counted at least ten times. One junction end disagrees with the germline gene, perhaps due to a read error. V usage is TRBV7-7 and J usage is TRBJ2-7; D is perhaps TRBD1 or TRBD2 (6 bases each). The CDR3 length is 14 residues. The germline gives CDR1 SSHAT, CDR2 FNYEAQ (reference sequence). CDR3 in amino acids: CASSERGAVDEQYF. The CDR3 bases are TGTGCTAGCAGCGAAAGGGGGGCGGTTGACGAGCAGTACTTC.

This clonotype was seen at least ten times. This chain links TRBV20-1 with TRBJ2-3, with 12 nucleotides matching TRBD2. The CDR3 loop spans 19 amino acids. Per the germline V gene, CDR1 is DFQATT and CDR2 is SNEGSKA (reference sequence). Unmatched junction bases numbered 16, after V lost 0 bases and J lost 6 bases. The CDR3 DNA is TGCAGTGCTAGAGATCTGAGGGCTAGCGGGGGGGCTAGGAGCGATACGCAGTATTTT. Its protein product is CSARDLRASGGARSDTQYF.

The sample holds many counts of this clonotype. The chain uses TRBV7-8 and TRBJ2-1; TRBD1 agrees at 8 bases. J lost 7 bases, V lost 4 bases, and 12 bases had no gene match. This CDR3 region has 16 residues. Germline values: CDR1 SGHVS, CDR2 FQNEAQ. The CDR3 loop reads CASSSVGQGLRNEQFF. CDR3 coding DNA: TGTGCCAGCAGCTCAGTAGGACAGGGACTCAGGAATGAGCAGTTCTTC.

In its sample, this clonotype was seen many times. The genes are TRBV3-1 and TRBJ1-5, with D tentatively TRBD1 (6 bases). The CDR3 length is 15 residues. Germline V gives CDR1 LGHDT, CDR2 YNNKEL (reference sequence). Between the trimmed V and J ends, which lost 5 bases and 1 base, there was a span of 12 bases. This CDR3 is CASSFGGASNQPQHF. The CDR3 DNA sequence: TGTGCCAGCAGCTTCGGGGGGGCGAGCAATCAGCCCCAGCATTTT.

This clonotype appeared many times. This chain links TRBV2 with TRBJ2-5; 10 bases fit TRBD2. The germline V gene encodes CDR1 SNHLY and CDR2 FYNNEI. The V segment lost 7 bases and the J segment 5 bases; nucleotides outside the gene matches: 10. This CDR3 is built from 15 residues. The chain's CDR3 is CASTRSGGGVETQYF. CDR3 DNA sequence: TGTGCCAGCACCCGAAGCGGGGGGGGTGTGGAGACCCAGTACTTC.

This clonotype was counted at least ten times. V is TRBV3-1 and J is TRBJ2-7, with 14 positions matching TRBD2. CDR3 length equals 18 residues. Losses at the gene ends were 4 bases for V and 6 bases for J; bases not matched to a gene: 14. Germline V lookup: CDR1 LGHDT, CDR2 YNNKEL (reference sequence). As DNA, the CDR3 is TGTGCCAGCAGCCGAGGGACTAGCGGGAGCAACTTTTTAGGCGAGCAGTACTTC. Protein sequence: CASSRGTSGSNFLGEQYF.

This clonotype was picked up many times. This rearrangement joins TRBV21-1 to TRBJ2-7; TRBD1 is taken as the D call from the table, unchecked against the DNA. TRBV21-1 is noted as a pseudogene. CDR3 size: 19 residues. As DNA, the CDR3 is TGTGCCAGCAGCAAAGGTGTTACAGGGGGTTGGACCCCGTCCTACGAGCAGTACTTC. Amino acid sequence: CASSKGVTGGWTPSYEQYF.

In this sample, this clonotype turned up many times. The chain uses TRBV5-1 and TRBJ1-1; weak D call: TRBD1 (5 bases). Trimming shortened V by 5 bases and J by 2 bases, and 13 bases separated the two germline ends. Germline V gene sequence: CDR1 SGHRS, CDR2 YFSETQ. The CDR3 totals 14 residues. CDR3 loop: CASSEDTYNTEAFF. The CDR3 DNA reads TGCGCCAGCAGTGAGGACACCTATAACACTGAAGCTTTCTTT. The variable domain in full, completed from reference TRBV5-1 and TRBJ1-1, reads KAGVTQTPRYLIKTRGQQVTLSCSPISGHRSVSWYQQTPGQGLQFLFEYFSETQRNKGNFPGRFSGRQFSNSRSEMNVSTLELGDSALYLCASSEDTYNTEAFFGQGTRLTVV.

This clonotype has ten or more counts. This chain joins TRBV20-1 and TRBJ2-4; no firm D call. The CDR3 runs to 15 residues. Trimming stripped 6 bases from V and 0 bases from J, with 15 bases between. The germline CDR1 and CDR2 sequences are DFQATT and SNEGSKA (reference sequence). CDR3: CSAALHVGAKNIQYF. The CDR3 DNA reads TGCAGTGCAGCCCTTCATGTGGGAGCCAAAAACATTCAGTACTTC.

This clonotype was picked up many times. The rearrangement links TRBV7-6 to TRBJ1-3, with a weak D call TRBD1 (5 bases). V lost 6 bases, J lost 3 bases, and 15 bases lay in between. The CDR3 covers 15 residues. CDR1 is SGHVS and CDR2 is FNYEAQ in the germline V gene. Here the CDR3 DNA reads TGTGCCAGCAGTCGGACAACAGACCGTGGAAACACCATATATTTT. As protein: CASSRTTDRGNTIYF.

Turning to this clonotype: A much larger clonotype is one base distant, so this may be a read error. This CDR3 is CSFDSGIQETQYF. CDR3 coding DNA: TGCAGCTTTGACAGTGGAATCCAAGAGACCCAGTACTTC. The V gene is TRBV29-1, the J gene TRBJ2-5; possible D gene TRBD1, 5 bases. This CDR3 is 13 amino acids long. Germline assignment: CDR1 SQVTM and CDR2 ANQGSEA. Looking up the rest from reference TRBV29-1 and TRBJ2-5 gives the full variable domain: SAVISQKPSRDICQRGTSLTIQCQVDSQVTMMFWYRQQPGQSLTLIATANQGSEATYESGFVIDKFPISRPNLTFSTLTVSNMSPEDSSIYLCSFDSGIQETQYFGPGTRLLVL.

The CDR3 protein is CASSSTGTGYGYTF. Written as DNA, the CDR3 is TGCGCCAGCAGTTCGACAGGGACTGGCTATGGCTACACCTTC. This sequence joins TRBV10-2 and TRBJ1-2; 7 bases are shared with TRBD1. V trimming: 5 bases; J trimming: 4 bases; junction bases outside the gene matches: 7. Germline loops: CDR1 WSHSY, CDR2 SAAADI. The CDR3 spans 14 residues.

This clonotype appeared many times. The chain couples TRBV7-2 to TRBJ2-3; a weak D match, TRBD2 (6 bases). The CDR3 loop spans 16 amino acids. Per germline, CDR1 SGHTA and CDR2 FQGNSA. Trimming took 0 bases from V and 1 from J, leaving 11 bases between them. The DNA of the CDR3 is TGTGCCAGCAGCTTAGCGCATTCGGGGGGCACAGATACGCAGTATTTT. Encoded protein: CASSLAHSGGTDTQYF.

This clonotype showed up many times. The rearrangement joins TRBV5-1 to TRBJ2-7; D possibly uses TRBD1 or TRBD2 (6 bases each). CDR3 size: 19 residues. Germline CDR1 is SGHRS and CDR2 is YFSETQ. Trimming pared 4 bases from V and 0 bases from J, leaving 26 bases between. CDR3 in DNA: TGCGCCAGCAGCCCGGGGGTCCATAGTGGACAGAAGAGCTCCTACGAGCAGTACTTC. Translation gives CASSPGVHSGQKSSYEQYF.